Listed here are 2 T cell receptor beta chains from one sample, sequenced in a study of blood T cell repertoires in COVID-19. Measured with immunoSEQ multiplex PCR; TCRdb has only the in-frame clones, and not every one. The table shows 150,000 to 200,000 clones, with less than 85% occurring only once. What was sequenced was PBMCs or T cells enriched from blood (not recorded which). These receptors all stem from a woman aged 55-69 years with acute COVID-19.

The rearrangement joins TRBV4-3 to TRBJ1-2, with D possibly being TRBD1 (5 bases). Germline assignment: CDR1 LGHNA and CDR2 YSLEER. Trimming pared 0 bases from V and 6 bases from J, leaving 8 bases between. This CDR3 has 13 amino acids. The CDR3 sequence is CASSQDGGDGYTF. In nucleotides, the CDR3 is TGCGCCAGCAGCCAAGATGGAGGGGATGGCTACACCTTC.

This clone occurred once. This rearrangement joins TRBV19 to TRBJ2-1; no definite D call. Trimming removed 5 bases from V and 0 bases from J, with 11 bases in between. Germline V gene sequence: CDR1 LNHDA, CDR2 SQIVND (reference sequence). The CDR3 length is 15 residues. CDR3 DNA sequence: TGTGCCAGTAGTCCCTTCCGGAGCTCCTACAATGAGCAGTTCTTC. It yields the protein CASSPFRSSYNEQFF.